These T cell receptor beta chains were read from a single sample in a study of identical twins. TCRdb reanalysed the 5' RACE reads using MiXCR and keeps one entry per CDR3 protein. The sample records 350,000 to 500,000 distinct CDR3 sequences, about 18% being singletons. What was sequenced was naive T cells sorted from blood. The origin of the receptors is a man in his fifties or sixties in good health. Both conserved end residues are part of each CDR3. The D gene is left open where the match is weak. A clone size is listed for some rows: how often the clone was seen (once, few, many), or a class if it is expanded.

v_call	j_call	d_call	clone_size	cdr3_length	cdr3_aa	cdr3_nt
TRBV20-1	TRBJ2-2	-	many	12	CSALTRSGELFF	TGCAGTGCTCTTACTAGGTCCGGGGAGCTGTTTTTT
TRBV20-1	TRBJ2-7	-	-	14	CSARDRGRAYEQYF	TGCAGTGCTAGAGATCGGGGCAGGGCTTACGAGCAGTACTTC
TRBV6-1	TRBJ2-3	TRBD1	few	13	CATSGQGGDTQYF	TGTGCCACCTCGGGACAGGGTGGAGATACGCAGTATTTT
TRBV20-1	TRBJ2-5	-	many	15	CSARDRFRSEETQYF	TGCAGTGCTAGAGATAGGTTCCGCTCCGAAGAGACCCAGTACTTC
TRBV4-3	TRBJ2-3	-	few	14	CASSQDQITDTQYF	TGCGCCAGCAGCCAAGACCAGATCACAGATACGCAGTATTTT
TRBV18	TRBJ2-3	-	many	12	CASSPSTDTQYF	TGTGCCAGCAGCCCCTCGACAGATACGCAGTATTTT
TRBV6-1	TRBJ2-7	TRBD1	-	17	CASSHKGQGANTYEQYF	TGTGCCAGCAGCCACAAGGGACAGGGGGCAAACACCTACGAGCAGTACTTC
TRBV28	TRBJ2-7	-	many	11	CASRDPSVQYF	TGTGCCAGCAGAGACCCTAGCGTGCAGTACTTC
TRBV20-1	TRBJ2-5	TRBD1	-	14	CSANPGQGQETQYF	TGCAGTGCGAACCCGGGACAGGGGCAAGAGACCCAGTACTTC
TRBV11-2	TRBJ2-7	TRBD1	once	15	CARCPVRGTAGEQYF	TGTGCCAGGTGCCCGGTCCGAGGGACAGCCGGCGAGCAGTACTTC
TRBV12-3/TRBV12-4	TRBJ2-3	TRBD2	-	15	CASSFSGGARFTQYF	TGTGCCAGCAGTTTCAGCGGGGGGGCTAGGTTTACGCAGTATTTT
TRBV18	TRBJ2-5	TRBD1	-	15	CASSSTTGFTETQYF	TGTGCCAGCTCATCGACGACAGGGTTCACAGAGACCCAGTACTTC
TRBV9	TRBJ2-1	-	many	15	CASSVAPGEAMQQFF	TGTGCCAGCAGCGTAGCGCCAGGGGAAGCAATGCAGCAGTTCTTC
TRBV28	TRBJ2-5	-	-	16	CASTAAGAPFQETQYF	TGTGCCAGCACGGCGGCAGGGGCTCCATTCCAAGAGACCCAGTACTTC
TRBV9	TRBJ1-1	-	once	14	CASSVTPGYTEAFF	TGTGCCAGCAGCGTAACCCCGGGATACACTGAAGCTTTCTTT
TRBV12-3/TRBV12-4	TRBJ2-3	-	many	15	CASSLGPIRADTQYF	TGTGCCAGCAGTTTAGGCCCGATACGAGCAGATACGCAGTATTTT
TRBV4-2	TRBJ1-6	-	many	16	CASSQAATAINSPLHF	TGTGCCAGCAGCCAAGCTGCTACAGCGATTAATTCACCCCTCCACTTT
TRBV20-1	TRBJ1-5	-	many	15	CSASRGAAEHQPQHF	TGCAGTGCTAGTAGAGGGGCAGCCGAGCATCAGCCCCAGCATTTT
TRBV12-3/TRBV12-4	TRBJ2-4	-	-	18	CASSPGLVGVGTKNIQYF	TGTGCCAGCAGCCCGGGATTGGTTGGAGTTGGAACCAAAAACATTCAGTACTTC
TRBV6-1	TRBJ2-7	TRBD2	few	13	CAVASGGAGEQYF	TGTGCCGTCGCTAGCGGGGGGGCCGGAGAGCAGTACTTC
TRBV3-1	TRBJ2-1	TRBD2	many	21	CASSPSWTSGRVVRLGNEQFF	TGTGCCAGCAGCCCCTCTTGGACTAGCGGGAGGGTCGTTCGGCTAGGGAATGAGCAGTTCTTC
TRBV5-1	TRBJ2-6	TRBD2	-	16	CASSRTSPSGANVLTF	TGCGCCAGCAGCAGGACTAGCCCATCTGGGGCCAACGTCCTGACTTTC
TRBV14	TRBJ2-7	-	-	13	CASSRATSYEQYF	TGTGCCAGCAGCCGGGCTACCTCCTACGAGCAGTACTTC
TRBV7-2	TRBJ1-2	TRBD1	few	13	CASSFGQGSGYTF	TGTGCCAGCAGCTTCGGACAGGGCTCTGGCTACACCTTC
TRBV6-2/TRBV6-3	TRBJ1-5	-	few	13	CASSYSIWQPQHF	TGTGCCAGCAGTTACTCGATTTGGCAGCCCCAGCATTTT
TRBV6-2/TRBV6-3	TRBJ1-6	-	many	14	CASSYKGTPHTLHF	TGTGCCAGCAGTTACAAGGGGACCCCACATACCCTCCACTTT
TRBV6-1	TRBJ2-7	TRBD1	many	14	CASRRTGGSYEQYF	TGTGCCAGCAGAAGGACAGGGGGCTCCTACGAGCAGTACTTC
TRBV6-5	TRBJ1-6	-	many	12	CASSYYNSPLHF	TGTGCCAGCAGTTACTATAATTCACCCCTCCACTTT
TRBV29-1	TRBJ2-5	TRBD1	-	16	CSVVPPGQGLRETQYF	TGCAGCGTTGTACCGCCGGGACAGGGATTGAGGGAGACCCAGTACTTC
TRBV12-3/TRBV12-4	TRBJ1-2	TRBD1	few	14	CASSFLGQGGGYTF	TGTGCCAGCAGTTTCCTGGGACAGGGAGGTGGCTACACCTTC
TRBV29-1	TRBJ2-1	TRBD2	-	15	CSSTTGTSGSNEQFF	TGCAGCTCTACCACCGGGACTAGCGGGAGCAATGAGCAGTTCTTC
TRBV20-1	TRBJ2-1	TRBD2	many	17	CSAERLAGPSSYNEQFF	TGCAGTGCTGAGCGGCTAGCGGGGCCGAGCTCCTACAATGAGCAGTTCTTC
TRBV13	TRBJ2-7	-	-	14	CASSLSLAEYEQYF	TGTGCCAGCAGCTTATCACTGGCTGAATACGAGCAGTACTTC
TRBV20-1	TRBJ1-5	-	many	15	CSARASIGGNQPQHF	TGCAGTGCTAGAGCTAGCATTGGGGGCAATCAGCCCCAGCATTTT
TRBV4-3	TRBJ2-5	-	-	14	CASSQGPGTETQYF	TGCGCCAGCAGCCAAGGGCCGGGGACAGAGACCCAGTACTTC
TRBV29-1	TRBJ2-7	-	few	17	CSARLRDNGNIRYEQYF	TGCAGCGCCCGACTCCGTGACAATGGAAATATTCGGTACGAGCAGTACTTC
TRBV6-2/TRBV6-3	TRBJ2-3	TRBD2	few	14	CASSYPSGGDTQYF	TGTGCCAGCAGTTACCCTAGCGGGGGAGATACGCAGTATTTT
TRBV7-6	TRBJ1-1	-	few	15	CASSLAREMNTEAFF	TGTGCCAGCAGCTTAGCGAGGGAGATGAACACTGAAGCTTTCTTT
TRBV7-6	TRBJ2-5	-	-	13	CASSSFNIETQYF	TGTGCCAGCAGCTCTTTTAACATAGAGACCCAGTACTTC
TRBV18	TRBJ2-7	-	many	14	CATARQAISYEQYF	TGTGCCACCGCCCGTCAGGCCATCTCCTACGAGCAGTACTTC
TRBV11-2	TRBJ2-7	-	-	14	CASSWLDIPYEQYF	TGTGCCAGCAGCTGGTTGGACATCCCCTACGAGCAGTACTTC
TRBV20-1	TRBJ2-1	-	few	13	CSARNGGVNEQFF	TGCAGTGCTAGAAATGGGGGTGTCAATGAGCAGTTCTTC
TRBV19	TRBJ2-2	TRBD1	-	16	CASSRTGAGARERLFF	TGTGCCAGTAGTAGGACAGGGGCCGGGGCGAGAGAGAGGCTGTTTTTT
TRBV10-3	TRBJ2-1	-	many	12	CAIRDNYNEQFF	TGTGCCATCAGGGACAACTACAATGAGCAGTTCTTC
TRBV29-1	TRBJ1-3	-	-	13	CSVARGSGNTIYF	TGCAGCGTTGCAAGGGGCTCTGGAAACACCATATATTTT
TRBV20-1	TRBJ2-1	TRBD2	-	16	CSATASGRAFGNEQFF	TGCAGTGCTACGGCCAGCGGGAGGGCCTTCGGCAATGAGCAGTTCTTC
TRBV18	TRBJ2-1	TRBD2	-	14	CASSHSGLDNEQFF	TGTGCCAGCTCACATAGCGGGTTGGACAATGAGCAGTTCTTC
TRBV5-1	TRBJ2-4	-	few	19	CASGARDGARFIAKNIQYF	TGCGCCAGCGGGGCCCGGGACGGGGCCCGCTTTATAGCCAAAAACATTCAGTACTTC
TRBV15	TRBJ1-2	-	many	14	CATSRDPRNYGYTF	TGTGCCACCAGCAGAGATCCGAGGAACTATGGCTACACCTTC
TRBV10-3	TRBJ2-2	-	many	15	CAISEPTGSAGELFF	TGTGCCATCAGTGAGCCGACTGGGTCCGCCGGGGAGCTGTTTTTT
TRBV20-1	TRBJ1-4	-	few	13	CSARDLRREKLFF	TGCAGTGCTAGAGATTTAAGGAGAGAAAAACTGTTTTTT
TRBV5-1	TRBJ1-6	-	-	14	CASKSGQRRSPLHF	TGCGCCAGCAAGTCGGGACAAAGGCGTTCACCCCTCCACTTT
TRBV20-1	TRBJ1-2	TRBD1	few	16	CSARAPGTGFNYGYTF	TGCAGTGCTAGAGCCCCTGGGACAGGATTTAACTATGGCTACACCTTC
TRBV7-2	TRBJ2-7	TRBD2	few	17	CASSTGTSGTGQFEQYF	TGTGCCAGCAGCACCGGGACTAGCGGAACAGGGCAGTTCGAGCAGTACTTC
TRBV27	TRBJ2-1	TRBD1	few	15	CASSFRPTGAGEQFF	TGTGCCAGCAGTTTCCGCCCGACAGGGGCCGGTGAGCAGTTCTTC
TRBV20-1	TRBJ2-3	TRBD2	many	14	CSASNGLATDTQYF	TGCAGTGCTAGCAATGGACTAGCTACAGATACGCAGTATTTT